The rows below give T cell receptor beta chains drawn from one sample of a study of blood T cell repertoires in COVID-19. Using immunoSEQ multiplex PCR, the repertoire was profiled, and TCRdb retains in-frame clones only, with some absent. The table has some 400,000 clones, about 87% seen once. What was sequenced was peripheral blood. These receptors were taken from a woman aged 55-70 years with COVID-19, enrolled during active disease. The CDR3 runs from the conserved cysteine through the conserved F or W. A D gene is named only where the DNA matches it firmly. The size of a clone is reported for some rows only, either as once, few or many, or as a class for expanded clones.

J gene: TRBJ1-1
D gene: NA
V gene: TRBV4-2
clone size: NA
CDR3 protein: CASSQDGPNTEAFF
CDR3 DNA: TGTGCCAGCAGCCAAGATGGCCCGAACACTGAAGCTTTCTTT

J gene: TRBJ1-5
D gene: NA
V gene: TRBV19
clone size: NA
CDR3 protein: CASNRNSNQPQHF
CDR3 DNA: TGTGCCAGTAACAGAAATAGCAATCAGCCCCAGCATTTT

J gene: TRBJ1-5
D gene: TRBD1
V gene: TRBV3-1/TRBV3-2
clone size: NA
CDR3 protein: CASSPYRDRGYNQPQHF
CDR3 DNA: TGTGCCAGCAGCCCCTACCGGGACAGGGGTTACAATCAGCCCCAGCATTTT

J gene: TRBJ2-7
D gene: TRBD1
V gene: TRBV6-5
clone size: NA
CDR3 protein: CASSNFPAGGSYEQYF
CDR3 DNA: TGTGCCAGCAGTAACTTCCCGGCAGGGGGCTCTTACGAGCAGTACTTC

J gene: TRBJ2-7
D gene: TRBD1
V gene: TRBV10-3
clone size: NA
CDR3 protein: CAIRAGTGSYEQYF
CDR3 DNA: TGTGCCATCAGGGCCGGGACAGGCTCCTACGAGCAGTACTTC

J gene: TRBJ2-5
D gene: NA
V gene: TRBV28
clone size: NA
CDR3 protein: CASSPEGEETQYF
CDR3 DNA: TGTGCCAGCAGTCCAGAGGGGGAAGAGACCCAGTACTTC

J gene: TRBJ2-5
D gene: TRBD2
V gene: TRBV28
clone size: NA
CDR3 protein: CASRLAGGQTQYF
CDR3 DNA: TGTGCCAGCAGGTTAGCGGGGGGGCAGACCCAGTACTTC

J gene: TRBJ2-3
D gene: TRBD2
V gene: TRBV28
clone size: NA
CDR3 protein: CASTPGGGGTDTQYF
CDR3 DNA: TGTGCCAGCACCCCGGGGGGGGGTGGCACAGATACGCAGTATTTT

J gene: TRBJ2-1
D gene: TRBD1
V gene: TRBV4-1
clone size: NA
CDR3 protein: CASSPHSGQGVNNEQFF
CDR3 DNA: TGCGCCAGCAGCCCGCATTCGGGACAGGGGGTAAACAATGAGCAGTTCTTC

J gene: TRBJ2-1
D gene: TRBD1
V gene: TRBV5-1
clone size: once
CDR3 protein: CASSLVQGLYNEQFF
CDR3 DNA: TGCGCCAGCAGCTTGGTACAGGGGCTTTACAATGAGCAGTTCTTC

J gene: TRBJ1-2
D gene: NA
V gene: TRBV2
clone size: few
CDR3 protein: CASSQQGVGYGYTF
CDR3 DNA: TGTGCCAGCAGTCAACAGGGAGTAGGCTATGGCTACACCTTC

J gene: TRBJ2-1
D gene: TRBD1
V gene: TRBV11-2
clone size: once
CDR3 protein: CASSFYGTDFEQFF
CDR3 DNA: TGTGCCAGCAGCTTCTACGGGACAGATTTTGAGCAGTTCTTC

J gene: TRBJ1-5
D gene: NA
V gene: TRBV28
clone size: NA
CDR3 protein: CASSLGGQPQHF
CDR3 DNA: TGTGCCAGCAGTTTGGGGGGTCAGCCCCAGCATTTT

J gene: TRBJ2-7
D gene: NA
V gene: TRBV19
clone size: NA
CDR3 protein: CASSIGQSGDYEQYF
CDR3 DNA: TGTGCCAGTAGTATAGGGCAGTCAGGGGACTACGAGCAGTACTTC

J gene: TRBJ1-6
D gene: TRBD1
V gene: TRBV5-4
clone size: few
CDR3 protein: CASSPGRGSSPLHF
CDR3 DNA: TGTGCCAGCAGTCCGGGCAGGGGGAGTTCACCCCTCCACTTT

J gene: TRBJ1-2
D gene: NA
V gene: TRBV5-1
clone size: NA
CDR3 protein: CASSPGQNSLGYTF
CDR3 DNA: TGCGCCAGCAGCCCTGGACAGAACTCTCTTGGCTACACCTTC

J gene: TRBJ2-7
D gene: NA
V gene: TRBV27
clone size: NA
CDR3 protein: CASSSPGLTGGWGEQYF
CDR3 DNA: TGTGCCAGCAGTTCCCCTGGCCTTACAGGCGGCTGGGGCGAGCAGTACTTC

J gene: TRBJ2-1
D gene: TRBD2
V gene: TRBV29-1
clone size: NA
CDR3 protein: CSGWTSGGPSYNEQFF
CDR3 DNA: TGCAGCGGGTGGACTAGCGGGGGCCCCTCCTACAATGAGCAGTTCTTC

J gene: TRBJ1-6
D gene: NA
V gene: TRBV13
clone size: NA
CDR3 protein: CASSLVPLNSPLHF
CDR3 DNA: TGTGCCAGCAGCTTAGTGCCACTTAATTCACCCCTCCACTTT

J gene: TRBJ2-1
D gene: TRBD1
V gene: TRBV5-1
clone size: NA
CDR3 protein: CASSLQGYSEQFF
CDR3 DNA: TGCGCCAGCAGCTTACAGGGGTATAGTGAGCAGTTCTTC

J gene: TRBJ1-5
D gene: TRBD1
V gene: TRBV30
clone size: NA
CDR3 protein: CAWSVDRGLYSNQPQHF
CDR3 DNA: TGTGCCTGGAGTGTAGACAGGGGACTCTATAGCAATCAGCCCCAGCATTTT

J gene: TRBJ1-1
D gene: NA
V gene: TRBV3-1/TRBV3-2
clone size: NA
CDR3 protein: CASSQDGGTPTEAFF
CDR3 DNA: TGTGCCAGCAGCCAAGATGGGGGCACTCCGACTGAAGCTTTCTTT

J gene: TRBJ2-5
D gene: NA
V gene: TRBV6-5
clone size: NA
CDR3 protein: CASSYSLAANQETQYF
CDR3 DNA: TGTGCCAGCAGTTACTCGCTAGCAGCCAACCAAGAGACCCAGTACTTC

J gene: TRBJ1-4
D gene: NA
V gene: TRBV18
clone size: NA
CDR3 protein: CASSLTGGNEKLFF
CDR3 DNA: TGTGCCAGCTCACTAACCGGGGGAAATGAAAAACTGTTTTTT

J gene: TRBJ1-3
D gene: NA
V gene: TRBV5-8
clone size: once
CDR3 protein: CASSLSGIRVYGNTIYF
CDR3 DNA: TGTGCCAGCAGCCTAAGCGGGATTCGGGTGTATGGAAACACCATATATTTT

J gene: TRBJ2-2
D gene: NA
V gene: TRBV7-2
clone size: NA
CDR3 protein: CASSLSSRTGELFF
CDR3 DNA: TGTGCCAGCAGCTTAAGTAGTCGCACCGGGGAGCTGTTTTTT

J gene: TRBJ1-1
D gene: NA
V gene: TRBV19
clone size: once
CDR3 protein: CASSNRGAGEAFF
CDR3 DNA: TGTGCCAGTAGTAACCGGGGAGCGGGTGAAGCTTTCTTT

J gene: TRBJ2-7
D gene: TRBD2
V gene: TRBV6-2/TRBV6-3
clone size: once
CDR3 protein: CASSIPRTSYHEQYF
CDR3 DNA: TGTGCCAGCAGTATCCCGAGGACTAGCTACCACGAGCAGTACTTC

J gene: TRBJ2-4
D gene: NA
V gene: TRBV2
clone size: NA
CDR3 protein: CASGGRYSKNIQYF
CDR3 DNA: TGTGCCAGCGGGGGGAGGTATTCCAAAAACATTCAGTACTTC

J gene: TRBJ1-2
D gene: NA
V gene: TRBV28
clone size: NA
CDR3 protein: CASSLYRVRGPNYGYTF
CDR3 DNA: TGTGCCAGCAGTTTATACAGGGTTCGGGGCCCGAACTATGGCTACACCTTC

J gene: TRBJ1-1
D gene: NA
V gene: TRBV3-1/TRBV3-2
clone size: NA
CDR3 protein: CASSLGGSWTEAFF
CDR3 DNA: TGTGCCAGCAGCCTAGGAGGTAGTTGGACTGAAGCTTTCTTT

J gene: TRBJ1-5
D gene: NA
V gene: TRBV10-3
clone size: NA
CDR3 protein: CAISVLGGDQPQHF
CDR3 DNA: TGTGCCATCAGTGTCTTGGGAGGTGATCAGCCCCAGCATTTT

J gene: TRBJ1-4
D gene: NA
V gene: TRBV18
clone size: few
CDR3 protein: CASSPRNGVREKLFF
CDR3 DNA: TGTGCCAGCTCACCCCGGAACGGGGTAAGAGAAAAACTGTTTTTT

J gene: TRBJ2-7
D gene: NA
V gene: TRBV6-5
clone size: NA
CDR3 protein: CASSRESPYEQYF
CDR3 DNA: TGTGCCAGCAGCCGCGAATCACCCTACGAGCAGTACTTC

J gene: TRBJ2-1
D gene: TRBD1
V gene: TRBV15
clone size: few
CDR3 protein: CATSRARDRYDNEQFF
CDR3 DNA: TGTGCCACCAGCAGAGCTCGGGACAGATATGACAATGAGCAGTTCTTC

J gene: TRBJ1-2
D gene: NA
V gene: TRBV27
clone size: once
CDR3 protein: CASSFGRGHGYTF
CDR3 DNA: TGTGCCAGCAGTTTTGGCAGGGGCCATGGCTACACCTTC

J gene: TRBJ1-1
D gene: NA
V gene: TRBV2
clone size: NA
CDR3 protein: CASRRSERTEAFF
CDR3 DNA: TGTGCCAGCAGGAGGAGTGAACGCACTGAAGCTTTCTTT

J gene: TRBJ1-3
D gene: NA
V gene: TRBV18
clone size: NA
CDR3 protein: CASSPLELTGLYSGNTIYF
CDR3 DNA: TGTGCCAGCTCACCCCTTGAACTTACAGGCCTTTACTCTGGAAACACCATATATTTT

J gene: TRBJ2-4
D gene: NA
V gene: TRBV3-1/TRBV3-2
clone size: NA
CDR3 protein: CASTASEFAKNIQYF
CDR3 DNA: TGTGCCAGCACTGCTAGCGAATTTGCCAAAAACATTCAGTACTTC

J gene: TRBJ2-7
D gene: NA
V gene: TRBV29-1
clone size: NA
CDR3 protein: CSVEEGDEQYF
CDR3 DNA: TGCAGCGTTGAAGAAGGGGACGAGCAGTACTTC

J gene: TRBJ1-2
D gene: NA
V gene: TRBV29-1
clone size: NA
CDR3 protein: CSVEGPGGAEGYTF
CDR3 DNA: TGCAGCGTTGAGGGCCCCGGGGGGGCGGAAGGCTACACCTTC

J gene: TRBJ2-1
D gene: NA
V gene: TRBV6-7
clone size: NA
CDR3 protein: CASSYSNVEEGNEQFF
CDR3 DNA: TGTGCCAGCAGTTACTCGAATGTGGAGGAGGGGAACGAGCAGTTCTTC

J gene: TRBJ2-5
D gene: TRBD2
V gene: TRBV2
clone size: NA
CDR3 protein: CASSEALLAGKETQYF
CDR3 DNA: TGTGCCAGCAGTGAAGCCCTCCTAGCGGGGAAAGAGACCCAGTACTTC

J gene: TRBJ2-7
D gene: NA
V gene: TRBV20-1
clone size: NA
CDR3 protein: CSARLSYEQYF
CDR3 DNA: TGCAGTGCTAGGCTATCCTACGAGCAGTACTTC

J gene: TRBJ1-3
D gene: NA
V gene: TRBV28
clone size: NA
CDR3 protein: CASSSAGSSGNTIYF
CDR3 DNA: TGTGCCAGCAGTTCGGCGGGAAGCTCTGGAAACACCATATATTTT

J gene: TRBJ1-1
D gene: TRBD1
V gene: TRBV19
clone size: NA
CDR3 protein: CASSRTGNTEAFF
CDR3 DNA: TGTGCCAGTAGCAGGACAGGGAACACTGAAGCTTTCTTT